Listed below are T cell receptor beta chains from one sample, sequenced in a study of graft-versus-host responses after intestinal transplantation. These receptors have no identified antigens. The table came from immunoSEQ multiplex PCR; TCRdb's copy has only in-frame clones and leaves some out. This table holds 40,000 or so clones, about 95% found once. This sample comprised unstimulated CD8+ T cells sorted from spleen or lymph node cells, obtained before transplant. Source of these receptors: a human donor who was the organ donor for an intestinal transplant. Both conserved end residues are part of each CDR3. Fields, in order: clone size, J gene, D gene, V gene, CDR3 DNA, CDR3 protein. D genes are given only for firm matches. The size field is filled for only some rows; it gives once, few, many or a size class.

. TRBJ2-7 TRBD1 TRBV28 TGTGCCAGCAGCTCCCGGGACAGGGGACCCTACGAGCAGTACTTC CASSSRDRGPYEQYF
. TRBJ2-1 . TRBV11-3 TGTGCCAGCAGCTCGCCGTGGGAGAGCCCGCCCAACGAGCAGTTCTTC CASSSPWESPPNEQFF
once TRBJ1-2 . TRBV5-4 TGTGCCAGCAGCTTTCGGGGGGCTAACTATGGCTACACCTTC CASSFRGANYGYTF
. TRBJ2-7 . TRBV4-1 TGCGCCAGCAGCCAAGGGGGGTCTGGCTACGAGCAGTACTTC CASSQGGSGYEQYF
. TRBJ2-1 . TRBV19 TGTGCCAGTAGTATTTTCAATGGGTGGCAGCGAGTAAACAATGAGCAGTTCTTC CASSIFNGWQRVNNEQFF
. TRBJ2-1 . TRBV4-1 TGCGCCAGCAGCCAAGAACAGGGAAGCTACAATGAGCAGTTCTTC CASSQEQGSYNEQFF
. TRBJ2-2 TRBD1 TRBV23-1 TGCGCCAGCAGCCCAAGGGGGCAGGGACCTTGGACCGGGGAGCTGTTTTTT CASSPRGQGPWTGELFF
. TRBJ2-5 TRBD1 TRBV5-1 TGCGCCAGCAGCAGGACAGGGGGCGGTGAGACCCAGTACTTC CASSRTGGGETQYF
few TRBJ1-5 . TRBV6-6 TGTGCCAGCAGTTACAACACTAATAATCAGCCCCAGCATTTT CASSYNTNNQPQHF
few TRBJ2-7 TRBD2 TRBV6-5 TGTGCCAGCAGTTACGGGACTAGCGGGGGCTACGAGCAGTACTTC CASSYGTSGGYEQYF
. TRBJ1-1 TRBD1 TRBV27 TGTGCCAGCAGTCCCACAGGGGGGGACACTGAAGCTTTCTTT CASSPTGGDTEAFF
. TRBJ1-1 . TRBV4-3 TGCGCCAGCAGCCAAGATGACGGGGGGGACACTGAAGCTTTCTTT CASSQDDGGDTEAFF
. TRBJ1-5 . TRBV4-1 TGCGCCAGCAGCCAAGTCCTGGTGGCTCCTTATAGCAATCAGCCCCAGCATTTT CASSQVLVAPYSNQPQHF
. TRBJ1-1 . TRBV7-9 TGTGCCAGCAGCTTTCCGGGGTACACTGAAGCTTTCTTT CASSFPGYTEAFF
. TRBJ2-7 . TRBV7-9 TGTGCCAGCAGCTACACTGGGGTCTTTGGCGAGCAGTACTTC CASSYTGVFGEQYF
. TRBJ2-5 TRBD2 TRBV4-1 TGCGCCAGCAGCCCTTTGGGACTAGCGGGGGGAGAGACCCAGTACTTC CASSPLGLAGGETQYF
. TRBJ2-5 . TRBV4-3 TGCGCCAGCAGCCAGAAGCTGGAAGGTTGGCAAGAGACCCAGTACTTC CASSQKLEGWQETQYF
. TRBJ1-5 TRBD1 TRBV30 TGTGCCTGGAGTAGTCCCGGGACAGGGACGATCAATCAGCCCCAGCATTTT CAWSSPGTGTINQPQHF
. TRBJ2-7 . TRBV6-1 TGTGCCAGCAGCCAGGGAGGAACCTACGAGCAGTACTTC CASSQGGTYEQYF
few TRBJ2-5 . TRBV30 TGTGCCTGGAATGGGGATTGGGAGACCCAGTACTTC CAWNGDWETQYF
once TRBJ2-1 . TRBV9 TGTGCCAGCAGCCGAACAACTAGCCATGAGCAGTTCTTC CASSRTTSHEQFF
. TRBJ2-3 TRBD2 TRBV15 TGTGCCACCAGCGGGACTAGCGGGGGGGGGACAGATACGCAGTATTTT CATSGTSGGGTDTQYF
. TRBJ1-1 . TRBV21-1 TGTGCCAGCAGCAGGGGACTGAACACTGAAGCTTTCTTT CASSRGLNTEAFF
. TRBJ2-7 . TRBV6-5 TGTGCCAGCAGTTACGGGGAACCCTACGAGCAGTACTTC CASSYGEPYEQYF
. TRBJ2-7 . TRBV7-8 TGTGCCAGCAGCTTAGGCGGGAACCCCTACGAGCAGTACTTC CASSLGGNPYEQYF
once TRBJ1-6 TRBD1 TRBV5-1 TGCGCCAGCAGCTTGGTCGGACAGGGGGGCGAGGGCTCCTATAATTCACCCCTCCACTTT CASSLVGQGGEGSYNSPLHF
. TRBJ2-3 . TRBV5-6 TGTGCCAGCAGCCAACCCGACAGCATGACAGATACGCAGTATTTT CASSQPDSMTDTQYF
. TRBJ2-7 . TRBV27 TGTGCCAGCAGTTTTAGCCTAAGAGGGCTCGAGCAGTACTTC CASSFSLRGLEQYF
. TRBJ2-1 TRBD2 TRBV4-3 TGCGCCAGCAGCCAAGATGTGAGCGGGGGCTACAATGAGCAGTTCTTC CASSQDVSGGYNEQFF
. TRBJ2-7 TRBD2 TRBV11-3 TGTGCCAGCAGCACGCAATATACTAGCGGGGTTTACGAGCAGTACTTC CASSTQYTSGVYEQYF
. TRBJ2-7 . TRBV4-1 TGCGCCAGCAGCCAAACAAACAGGATAAAGGTTTACGAGCAGTACTTC CASSQTNRIKVYEQYF